The 30 T cell receptor beta chains listed next were all sequenced from one sample in a study of beta chain features in type 1 diabetes. Sequencing targeted expressed TCRB transcripts, as all isolated RNA had been reverse transcribed. TCRdb's copy holds only in-frame clones and misses some; the assay was immunoSEQ multiplex PCR. Of about 220,000 clones in the sample, approximately 11% were seen once. Sequenced: central memory CD4+ T cells from blood. All receptors come from a man aged 18 to 29 in good health.

The chain joins TRBV7-9 to TRBJ2-7; the match to TRBD1 covers 11 bases. Germline V CDR1 and CDR2: SEHNR, FQNEAQ (reference sequence). The CDR3 is 15 residues long. V trimming: 5 bases; J trimming: 6 bases; junction bases outside the gene matches: 9. The CDR3 reads CASSVWTGGESEQYF. The CDR3 coding sequence is TGTGCCAGCAGCGTCTGGACAGGGGGCGAGTCCGAGCAGTACTTC.

The table lists this clone with a few counts. The chain employs TRBV4-1 and TRBJ1-1; D may be TRBD1 (5 bases). CDR1 is MGHRA, CDR2 YSYEKL, per germline. This CDR3 has 15 residues. V gave up 5 bases and J gave up 4 bases, with 17 bases separating them. Here the CDR3 reads CASSVQGGGGTEAFF. CDR3 nucleotides: TGCGCCAGCAGCGTCCAAGGCGGGGGAGGCACTGAAGCTTTCTTT.

This clone came up a few times. The rearrangement joins TRBV27 to TRBJ1-1, with a possible D match to TRBD1 (6 bases). The CDR3 loop spans 13 amino acids. CDR1 MNHEY and CDR2 SMNVEV come from the germline V gene (reference sequence). The germline V and J ends were trimmed by 6 bases and 5 bases, with 13 bases remaining between them. The CDR3 protein is CASRLQGWTEAFF. CDR3 DNA: TGTGCCAGCAGACTACAGGGTTGGACTGAAGCTTTCTTT.

This clone was detected only a few times. V and J are TRBV19 and TRBJ1-2; a possible D gene is TRBD1 (6 bases). The CDR3 loop spans 13 amino acids. Germline CDR1 is LNHDA and CDR2 is SQIVND (reference sequence). Deletions cut 11 bases from V and 7 bases from J, with 20 bases between. CDR3 residues: CAATGTLMSGYTF. DNA of the CDR3: TGTGCCGCGACGGGGACACTGATGAGTGGCTACACCTTC.

V is TRBV19 and J is TRBJ2-5; D is uncertain. CDR1 LNHDA and CDR2 SQIVND come from the germline V gene (reference sequence). CDR3 length: 13 residues. V lost 5 bases to trimming and J lost 5 bases, with 12 bases between them. CDR3: CASSFGDRETQYF. Written as DNA, the CDR3 is TGTGCCAGTAGTTTTGGGGATCGGGAGACCCAGTACTTC.

The chain combines TRBV6-5 with TRBJ2-7; TRBD2 matches 7 bases. Per the germline V gene, CDR1 is MNHEY and CDR2 is SVGAGI. The junction had 8 bases not matched to a gene; V was cut back by 3 bases and J by 3 bases. CDR3 length: 15 residues. CDR3 DNA: TGTGCCAGCAGTTATATGGGGGAGGGAGACTACGAGCAGTACTTC. Translated, it gives CASSYMGEGDYEQYF.

This clone was seen at least ten times. The V gene is TRBV4-2, the J gene TRBJ2-4; D not certain. V lost 0 bases and J lost 8, with 11 bases in between. There are 14 residues in the CDR3. The germline V gene has CDR1 LGHNA and CDR2 YNFKEQ. This chain's CDR3 is CASSQDTATDIQYF. The DNA for the CDR3 is TGTGCCAGCAGCCAAGATACGGCGACGGACATTCAGTACTTC.

This clone was seen repeatedly, ten times or more. In nucleotides, the CDR3 is TGTGCCAGCAGCGCCTGGGACAGGGGGGAGACCCAGTACTTC. It encodes CASSAWDRGETQYF. V usage is TRBV11-2 and J usage is TRBJ2-5; 11 bases fit TRBD1. Looked up from germline, CDR1 is SGHAT and CDR2 is FQNNGV. J gave up 5 bases and V 5 bases, and 4 bases lay outside the gene matches. CDR3 length equals 14 residues.

V gene TRBV5-5 combines with J gene TRBJ1-5, with D hard to call. Germline CDR1 reads SGHKS; CDR2 reads YYEKEE (reference sequence). CDR3 length: 14 residues. V was trimmed by 4 bases and J by 1 base, leaving 9 bases between them. The CDR3 sequence is CASSQTDSNQPQHF. The CDR3 DNA is TGTGCCAGCAGCCAGACCGACAGCAATCAGCCCCAGCATTTT.

The chain couples TRBV5-6 to TRBJ2-7, with D possibly being TRBD2 (6 bases). The CDR3 runs to 14 residues. The V gene lost 6 bases and the J gene lost 3 bases, with 16 bases spanning the gap. Germline V gene lookup returns CDR1 SGHDT and CDR2 YYEEEE. CDR3 coding DNA: TGTGCCAGCAACCCGGGAGCGCGTTTCTACGAGCAGTACTTC. Residues: CASNPGARFYEQYF.

This clone was observed a few times. This sequence joins TRBV5-6 and TRBJ2-3; D might be TRBD1 (5 bases). Trimming left V 0 bases short and J 6 bases short, with 14 bases between. Per the germline V gene, CDR1 is SGHDT and CDR2 is YYEEEE. The CDR3 runs to 15 residues. CDR3 in amino acids: CASSLAQGLGDTQYF. The CDR3 DNA reads TGTGCCAGCAGCTTGGCGCAGGGCTTGGGGGATACGCAGTATTTT.

This clone was counted a few times. This chain uses TRBV20-1 with TRBJ2-1, with 7 bases identical to TRBD2. With 8 bases clipped from V and 9 bases from J, the junction kept 7 bases outside the gene matches. This CDR3 comprises 11 residues. Looked up from germline, CDR1 is DFQATT and CDR2 is SNEGSKA (reference sequence). This CDR3 reads CSTRLAFEQFF. The CDR3 DNA reads TGCAGTACTCGACTAGCTTTTGAGCAGTTCTTC.

The chain carries TRBV5-1 and TRBJ2-5; TRBD1 matches 11 bases. The trim removed 4 bases at V and 3 bases at J, leaving 5 bases unmatched. Germline V gene sequence: CDR1 SGHRS, CDR2 YFSETQ. The CDR3 sequence is 15 residues long. The CDR3 sequence: CASSPGQGAEETQYF. CDR3 DNA sequence: TGCGCCAGCAGCCCCGGACAGGGGGCCGAAGAGACCCAGTACTTC. The full variable domain, with the rest looked up from reference TRBV5-1 and TRBJ2-5, is KAGVTQTPRYLIKTRGQQVTLSCSPISGHRSVSWYQQTPGQGLQFLFEYFSETQRNKGNFPGRFSGRQFSNSRSEMNVSTLELGDSALYLCASSPGQGAEETQYFGPGTRLLVL.

V and J are TRBV18 and TRBJ2-5; 7 bases agree with TRBD1. CDR3 length: 16 residues. The germline gives CDR1 KGHSH, CDR2 LQKENI. The J segment lost 6 bases and the V segment lost 3 bases, leaving 13 bases of the junction unmatched. The CDR3 region is CASSPRGQQHGQTQYF. As DNA, the CDR3 is TGTGCCAGCTCACCCCGGGGACAGCAGCACGGACAGACCCAGTACTTC.

In this sample, this clone turned up many times. The rearrangement links TRBV7-2 to TRBJ2-3; TRBD2 agrees at 7 bases. With 2 bases clipped from V and 4 bases from J, the junction kept 3 bases outside the gene matches. Germline CDR1 reads SGHTA; CDR2 reads FQGNSA. The CDR3 has 14 amino acids. The DNA of the CDR3 is TGTGCCAGCAGCTTACAGGGAGGGGCAGATACGCAGTATTTT. This translates into CASSLQGGADTQYF.

The CDR3 loop is CASSQGAGTQYF. The CDR3 DNA reads TGCGCCAGCAGCCAAGGTGCGGGCACCCAGTACTTC. V gene TRBV4-1 combines with J gene TRBJ2-5; possible D gene TRBD2, 5 bases. V lost 1 base, J lost 8 bases, and 8 bases lay in between. CDR1 and CDR2 (germline): MGHRA, YSYEKL. The CDR3 loop spans 12 amino acids.

This clone was recorded a few times. The chain uses TRBV6-1 and TRBJ2-6; D ambiguous. Germline V gives CDR1 MNHNS, CDR2 SASEGT. Trimming took 4 bases from V and 8 from J, leaving 3 bases between them. This CDR3 is built from 11 residues. The chain's CDR3 is CASSVSNVLTF. CDR3 bases: TGTGCCAGCAGTGTGTCCAACGTCCTGACTTTC.

The rearrangement joins TRBV7-2 to TRBJ2-7; 7 positions agree with TRBD1. The CDR3 spans 13 residues. Germline V CDR1 and CDR2: SGHTA, FQGNSA. The V gene end was trimmed by 3 bases and the J gene end by 7 bases; junction bases not matched to a gene: 6. The CDR3 here is CASSLTYRGEQYF. For the CDR3, the DNA is TGTGCCAGCAGCTTGACTTACAGGGGTGAGCAGTACTTC.

The J gene is TRBJ2-1, the V gene TRBV29-1; the match to TRBD2 covers 13 bases. V was clipped by 5 bases and J by 6 bases; unmatched bases: 1. This CDR3 has 13 residues. From germline, CDR1 is SQVTM and CDR2 ANQGSEA. The CDR3 bases are TGCAGCGTTAGGACTAGCGGGGGCAATGAGCAGTTCTTC. It specifies CSVRTSGGNEQFF.

The chain employs TRBV5-1 and TRBJ2-7; D may be TRBD2 (6 bases). The V gene lost 6 bases and the J gene lost 0 bases, with 13 bases spanning the gap. CDR1 SGHRS and CDR2 YFSETQ come from the germline V gene. The CDR3 is 14 residues long. CDR3 coding DNA: TGCGCCAGCACCGATCCGGGAGCCTCCTACGAGCAGTACTTC. This gives the protein CASTDPGASYEQYF.

The CDR3 sequence is CASSRGGLNYGYTF. Written as DNA, the CDR3 is TGTGCCAGCAGTCGTGGGGGACTGAATTATGGCTACACCTTC. V usage is TRBV25-1 and J usage is TRBJ1-2; D perhaps matches TRBD1 (5 bases). CDR3 size: 14 residues. From germline, CDR1 is MGHDK and CDR2 SYGVNS. The V and J ends lost 5 bases and 5 bases respectively, with 15 bases between them.

This clone was recorded a few times. The sample carries other DNA sequences with the same CDR3. This chain links TRBV29-1 with TRBJ2-7; D may be TRBD1 (5 bases). Trimming left V 2 bases short and J 1 base short, with 6 bases between. The CDR3 length is 12 residues. CDR1 and CDR2 from the germline V gene are SQVTM and ANQGSEA. The CDR3 DNA sequence: TGCAGCGTTGAAACAGGTTCCTACGAGCAGTACTTC. Protein product: CSVETGSYEQYF.

This clone was recorded at least ten times. The same CDR3 also results from other DNA sequences found in this sample. The genes are TRBV18 and TRBJ1-1; D perhaps matches TRBD1 (6 bases). The CDR3 is made up of 14 amino acids. Germline V gene sequence: CDR1 KGHSH, CDR2 LQKENI. V was trimmed by 2 bases and J by 4 bases, leaving 11 bases between them. The CDR3 sequence: CASSPTRGGTEAFF. The CDR3 nucleotides read TGTGCCAGCTCACCAACGAGAGGGGGCACTGAAGCTTTCTTT.

This clone was found a few times. This chain connects TRBV30 to TRBJ1-4, with TRBD1 as a possible D gene (5 bases). The CDR3 runs to 12 residues. Looked up from germline, CDR1 is GTSNPN and CDR2 is SVGIG (reference sequence). Trimming removed 4 bases from V and 8 bases from J, with 11 bases in between. The CDR3 DNA is TGTGCCTGGAACTCCGGGGCAGAAAAACTGTTTTTT. Its protein is CAWNSGAEKLFF. Based on the CDR3 plus reference TRBV30 and TRBJ1-4, the full variable domain is SQTIHQWPATLVQPVGSPLSLECTVEGTSNPNLYWYRQAAGRGLQLLFYSVGIGQISSEVPQNLSASRPQDRQFILSSKKLLLSDSGFYLCAWNSGAEKLFFGSGTQLSVL.

In this sample, this clone turned up many times. Distinct nucleotide sequences in the sample also encode this CDR3. The rearrangement links TRBV2 to TRBJ2-1; D remains ambiguous. With 0 bases removed from V and 7 bases from J, the gap between germline ends came to 4 bases. CDR3 length: 12 residues. In germline, CDR1 is SNHLY, CDR2 FYNNEI. CDR3 protein: CASSEAGNEQFF. CDR3 DNA sequence: TGTGCCAGCAGTGAAGCGGGGAATGAGCAGTTCTTC.

The chain carries TRBV19 and TRBJ2-1; the D gene is possibly TRBD2 (5 bases). Germline values: CDR1 LNHDA, CDR2 SQIVND (reference sequence). V lost 5 bases, J lost 2 bases, and 16 bases lay in between. CDR3 length: 16 amino acids. The CDR3 reads CASSPGILGAYNEQFF. The CDR3 bases are TGTGCCAGTAGTCCCGGGATCCTCGGGGCCTACAATGAGCAGTTCTTC.

There are a few counts of this clone. The chain links TRBV27 to TRBJ2-3; 7 bases align to TRBD1. Looked up from germline, CDR1 is MNHEY and CDR2 is SMNVEV (reference sequence). The CDR3 has 15 amino acids. Trimming at V came to 3 bases and at J to 2 bases, leaving 5 bases not matched to a gene. CDR3 sequence (DNA): TGTGCCAGCAGTTTCTTCGACAGGGCCACAGATACGCAGTATTTT. It is translated as CASSFFDRATDTQYF.

This clone was found a few times. This chain joins TRBV4-2 and TRBJ2-5; D not certain. In germline, CDR1 is LGHNA, CDR2 YNFKEQ. The CDR3 is 15 amino acids. Trimming removed 5 bases from V and 0 bases from J, with 13 bases in between. CDR3 sequence reads: CASSYGSGNQETQYF. CDR3 nucleotide sequence: TGTGCCAGCAGCTACGGTTCAGGAAACCAAGAGACCCAGTACTTC.

CDR3 protein: CASSLEGTGAETQYF. Written as DNA, the CDR3 is TGTGCCAGCAGCTTAGAGGGGACGGGAGCGGAGACCCAGTACTTC. This rearrangement joins TRBV11-3 to TRBJ2-5; maybe TRBD2 (6 bases). With 0 bases removed from V and 5 bases from J, the gap between germline ends came to 13 bases. CDR3 length: 15 amino acids. Germline values: CDR1 SGHNT, CDR2 YENEEA.

The chain is built from TRBV9 and TRBJ1-1; no clear D gene. CDR3 length: 15 residues. Germline CDR1 is SGDLS and CDR2 is YYNGEE. V lost 0 bases to trimming and J lost 2 bases, with 11 bases between them. The chain's CDR3 is CASSVEAQSNTEAFF. DNA of the CDR3: TGTGCCAGCAGCGTAGAAGCTCAGTCTAACACTGAAGCTTTCTTT.